This T cell receptor (beta chain) was identified in a study of T cells in Graves' hyperthyroidism and ophthalmopathy. Whole-study results and caveats: Appearing also in blood were most of the thyroid clonotypes expanded above 0.001. Ophthalmopathy was told apart from stable hyperthyroidism by a 13 V-J model.

Clinical symptoms, serum thyroxine, TRAb, thyroid ultrasound and orbital computed tomography informed diagnoses. Fresh peripheral blood, more than 8 ml of it, supplied the PBMCs. This CDR3 is built from 16 residues. Germline CDR1 and CDR2: SGDLS and YYNGEE. The ends lost 4 bases at V and 0 bases at J; junction bases unmatched: 7. A word on this clonotype: Antigen specificity is unknown.

RNA transcripts were the template for amplifying TCR beta CDR3 regions. The study used the HTBI primer set for a first-round RT-PCR of the TCR CDR3. TCRdb used MiXCR to reprocess the multiplex PCR reads, holding one entry per CDR3 protein. The sample lists 650,000 to 750,000 distinct CDR3 sequences; roughly 15% were seen once. This rearrangement joins TRBV9 to TRBJ1-5, with 7 nucleotides matching TRBD1. This sequence was found in a woman under 30 with Graves' hyperthyroidism. Material for sequencing was blood. The CDR3 nucleotides are TGTGCCAGCAGCCAAGGGACAGACTATAGCAATCAGCCCCAGCATTTT. This codes for CASSQGTDYSNQPQHF.